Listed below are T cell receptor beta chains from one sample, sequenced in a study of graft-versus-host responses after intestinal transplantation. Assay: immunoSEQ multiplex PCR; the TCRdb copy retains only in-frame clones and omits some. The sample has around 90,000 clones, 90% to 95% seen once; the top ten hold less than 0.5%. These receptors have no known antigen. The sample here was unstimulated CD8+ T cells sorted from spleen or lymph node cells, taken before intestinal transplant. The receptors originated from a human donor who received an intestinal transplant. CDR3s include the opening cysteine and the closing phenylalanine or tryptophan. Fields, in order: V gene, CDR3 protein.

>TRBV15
CATSRDYGLQETQYF
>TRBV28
CASSFRGSDNQPQHF
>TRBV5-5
CASSLEQLGTEGNTIYF
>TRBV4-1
CASSQDRGYYEQYF
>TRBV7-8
CASSLYVGSSNQPQHF
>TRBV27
CASSARAPGDGQYF
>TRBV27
CASSLDGSEFYEQYF
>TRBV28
CASSYRGGNEQFF
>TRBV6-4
CASSDSGTGSDTQYF
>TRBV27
CASSTGQGYIQYF
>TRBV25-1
CASSEWAGTDTQYF
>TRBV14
CASRNNPSGNTEAFF
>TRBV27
CASSLGTSYEQYF
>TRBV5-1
CASSLDPRDTQETQYF
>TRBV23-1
CASSHKVGGNTEAFF
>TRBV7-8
CASSPVGSGSGEQFF
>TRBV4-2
CASSLTGTGTNTEAFF
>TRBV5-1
CASSHTGGWTDTQYF
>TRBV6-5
CASSYEVTGELFF
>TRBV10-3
CAISDPGQGADTQYF
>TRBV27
CASSLFAGVFNEQFF
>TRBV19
CASSIGGRTQPQHF
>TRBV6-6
CASSETGGTYEQYF
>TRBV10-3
CAISEAWSSGGAGETQYF
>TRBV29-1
CSVVYGGSYNEQFF
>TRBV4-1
CASSPAGGPYQETQYF
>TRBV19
CASSIGGRAYEQYF
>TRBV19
CASSRSSGTPDEQFF
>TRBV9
CASSPGTSGSSEEQFF
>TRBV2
CASSVWDSSSGELFF
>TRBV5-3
CARSWGLAGPTYNEQFF
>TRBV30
CAWSDRGHPMNYGYTF
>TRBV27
CASSLSQGLNTEAFF
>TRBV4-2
CASSQPIQGNSPLHF
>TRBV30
CAWTHRGGVEAFF
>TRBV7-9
CASSSLQGINTEAFF
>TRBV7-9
CASSGTVVAGILGGYTF
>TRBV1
CTSSYLPTESNQPQHF
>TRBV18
CASSPEDNQETQYF
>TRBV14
CASSQEGGAGNTEAFF
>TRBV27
CASRTPTSGRAYEQYF
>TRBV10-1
CATKCRDSRSYEQYF
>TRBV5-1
CASSSGLTYEQYF
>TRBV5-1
CASSLEIPGNTEAFF
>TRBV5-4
CASRRGGRETDTQYF
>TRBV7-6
CASSLGSARGGFYEQFF
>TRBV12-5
CASGLVQLDPRTGVWETQYF
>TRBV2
CASRPLAGDVYEQYF
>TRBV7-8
CASSPWTGGTEAFF
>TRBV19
CASSWGQGRTEAFF
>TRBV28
CASSLLSSPYEQYF
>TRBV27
CASSRNLQGTGETQYF
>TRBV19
CASSIGTGGIYEQYF
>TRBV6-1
CATKTSGGWDEQFF
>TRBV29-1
CSVGTGFDGYTF
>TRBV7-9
CASSLIAGGDLTGELFF
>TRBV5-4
CASSLGWGQYEQYF
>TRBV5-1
CASSLAGANTEAFF
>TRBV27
CASSPFGTDYEQYF
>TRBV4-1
CASSQDWGGANYGYTF